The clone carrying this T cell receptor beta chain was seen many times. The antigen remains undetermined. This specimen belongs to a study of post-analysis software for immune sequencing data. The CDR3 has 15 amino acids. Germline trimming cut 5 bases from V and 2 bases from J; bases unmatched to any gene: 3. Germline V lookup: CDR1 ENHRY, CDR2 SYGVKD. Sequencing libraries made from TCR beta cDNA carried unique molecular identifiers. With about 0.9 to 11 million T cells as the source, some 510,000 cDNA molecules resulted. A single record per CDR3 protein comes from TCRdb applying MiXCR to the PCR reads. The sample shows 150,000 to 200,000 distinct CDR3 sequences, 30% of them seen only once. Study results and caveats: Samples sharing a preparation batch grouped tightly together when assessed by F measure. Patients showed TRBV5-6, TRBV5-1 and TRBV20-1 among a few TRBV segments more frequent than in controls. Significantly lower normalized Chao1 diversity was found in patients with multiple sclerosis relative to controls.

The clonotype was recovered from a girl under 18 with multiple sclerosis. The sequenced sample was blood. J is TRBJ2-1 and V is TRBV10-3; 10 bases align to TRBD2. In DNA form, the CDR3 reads TGTGCCATCAGTAATACTAGCGGGGCCTACAATGAGCAGTTCTTC. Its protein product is CAISNTSGAYNEQFF.